Presented here are 5 T cell receptor beta chains from one specimen sequenced in a study of T cells after yellow fever vaccination (dated by TCRdb to between 2018 and 2021). To prepare the library, 5' RACE was applied. Sequencing instrument: Illumina HiSeq 2500. TCRdb trimmed the raw reads at Q25, called clones with MiXCR and kept productive beta chains. Duplicate CDR3 protein sequences are folded into a single record with the most common DNA and genes. For this sample there are 550,000 to 750,000 distinct CDR3 sequences; 13% appear just once. The ten most abundant clones make up about an eighth of the sample. The sample's treatment or condition label is to be understood as: live attenuated yellow fever vaccine strain. Sequences were derived from PBMCs, sampled on the day of the yellow fever booster vaccination. Source of these receptors: a man aged 25 to 40 who received the YFV17D yellow fever vaccine.

This clonotype has only a few counts. The chain carries TRBV7-2 and TRBJ2-4, with 7 bases fitting TRBD1. J was trimmed by 3 bases and V by 6 bases; bases with no gene match: 5. CDR3 size: 14 residues. Germline V gene sequence: CDR1 SGHTA, CDR2 FQGNSA. The CDR3 here is CASRTGSGKNIQYF. CDR3 sequence (DNA): TGTGCCAGCAGGACAGGGTCTGGCAAAAACATTCAGTACTTC.

The CDR3, as DNA: TGTGCCTGGAGGGCAGGGGCCCGAGAGACCCAGTACTTC. Protein: CAWRAGARETQYF. The chain has TRBV30 and TRBJ2-5; D is perhaps TRBD1 (6 bases). Trimming took 3 bases from V and 4 from J, leaving 12 bases between them. The CDR3 is 13 amino acids. Germline V gene lookup returns CDR1 GTSNPN and CDR2 SVGIG (reference sequence).

V is TRBV5-1 and J is TRBJ2-7; TRBD1 aligns across 8 bases. The germline V gene encodes CDR1 SGHRS and CDR2 YFSETQ. Losses at the gene ends were 4 bases for V and 3 bases for J; bases not matched to a gene: 9. The CDR3 spans 15 residues. DNA of the CDR3: TGCGCCAGCAGCGCCGGACAGGGTCAGGGCTACGAGCAGTACTTC. Translation gives CASSAGQGQGYEQYF.

This rearrangement joins TRBV20-1 to TRBJ2-2; tentatively, D is TRBD1 or TRBD2 (6 bases each). CDR3 length: 14 residues. Germline loops: CDR1 DFQATT, CDR2 SNEGSKA (reference sequence). Trimming shortened V by 0 bases and J by 7 bases, and 12 bases separated the two germline ends. In nucleotides, the CDR3 is TGCAGTGCTAGAGATCAAGGGGGAGGCGGGGAGCTGTTTTTT. It encodes CSARDQGGGGELFF.

This clonotype has just a few counts. V and J are TRBV28 and TRBJ2-5; D may be TRBD2 (6 bases). This CDR3 has 14 residues. Germline V gene data show CDR1 as MDHEN and CDR2 as SYDVKM. Trimming removed 6 bases from V and 0 bases from J, with 11 bases in between. CDR3 loop: CASRIGSDQETQYF. The DNA for the CDR3 is TGTGCCAGCAGGATCGGGAGCGACCAAGAGACCCAGTACTTC.